Here is one T cell receptor beta chain with its context. This record comes from a study of control samples from healthy donors and cancer patients. Germline V CDR1 and CDR2: LGHDT, YNNKEL (reference sequence). The CDR3 is 16 residues long. The V end lost 3 bases, the J end lost 10 bases, and 19 bases lay between the germline ends. Libraries were prepared by immunoSEQ multiplex PCR; TCRdb keeps only in-frame clonotypes and omits some of them. The table includes under 200,000 clones, 80% to 95% detected once. The V call is TRBV3-1 (or the pseudogene TRBV3-2), the J call TRBJ1-6; D possibly corresponds to TRBD1 (5 bases). The sequenced sample was blood. The sequence was obtained from a woman aged 55-69 years in good health. Here the CDR3 reads CASSQGPGRRLSPLHF. The CDR3, as DNA: TGTGCCAGCAGCCAGGGACCGGGACGGCGGTTGTCACCCCTCCACTTT.